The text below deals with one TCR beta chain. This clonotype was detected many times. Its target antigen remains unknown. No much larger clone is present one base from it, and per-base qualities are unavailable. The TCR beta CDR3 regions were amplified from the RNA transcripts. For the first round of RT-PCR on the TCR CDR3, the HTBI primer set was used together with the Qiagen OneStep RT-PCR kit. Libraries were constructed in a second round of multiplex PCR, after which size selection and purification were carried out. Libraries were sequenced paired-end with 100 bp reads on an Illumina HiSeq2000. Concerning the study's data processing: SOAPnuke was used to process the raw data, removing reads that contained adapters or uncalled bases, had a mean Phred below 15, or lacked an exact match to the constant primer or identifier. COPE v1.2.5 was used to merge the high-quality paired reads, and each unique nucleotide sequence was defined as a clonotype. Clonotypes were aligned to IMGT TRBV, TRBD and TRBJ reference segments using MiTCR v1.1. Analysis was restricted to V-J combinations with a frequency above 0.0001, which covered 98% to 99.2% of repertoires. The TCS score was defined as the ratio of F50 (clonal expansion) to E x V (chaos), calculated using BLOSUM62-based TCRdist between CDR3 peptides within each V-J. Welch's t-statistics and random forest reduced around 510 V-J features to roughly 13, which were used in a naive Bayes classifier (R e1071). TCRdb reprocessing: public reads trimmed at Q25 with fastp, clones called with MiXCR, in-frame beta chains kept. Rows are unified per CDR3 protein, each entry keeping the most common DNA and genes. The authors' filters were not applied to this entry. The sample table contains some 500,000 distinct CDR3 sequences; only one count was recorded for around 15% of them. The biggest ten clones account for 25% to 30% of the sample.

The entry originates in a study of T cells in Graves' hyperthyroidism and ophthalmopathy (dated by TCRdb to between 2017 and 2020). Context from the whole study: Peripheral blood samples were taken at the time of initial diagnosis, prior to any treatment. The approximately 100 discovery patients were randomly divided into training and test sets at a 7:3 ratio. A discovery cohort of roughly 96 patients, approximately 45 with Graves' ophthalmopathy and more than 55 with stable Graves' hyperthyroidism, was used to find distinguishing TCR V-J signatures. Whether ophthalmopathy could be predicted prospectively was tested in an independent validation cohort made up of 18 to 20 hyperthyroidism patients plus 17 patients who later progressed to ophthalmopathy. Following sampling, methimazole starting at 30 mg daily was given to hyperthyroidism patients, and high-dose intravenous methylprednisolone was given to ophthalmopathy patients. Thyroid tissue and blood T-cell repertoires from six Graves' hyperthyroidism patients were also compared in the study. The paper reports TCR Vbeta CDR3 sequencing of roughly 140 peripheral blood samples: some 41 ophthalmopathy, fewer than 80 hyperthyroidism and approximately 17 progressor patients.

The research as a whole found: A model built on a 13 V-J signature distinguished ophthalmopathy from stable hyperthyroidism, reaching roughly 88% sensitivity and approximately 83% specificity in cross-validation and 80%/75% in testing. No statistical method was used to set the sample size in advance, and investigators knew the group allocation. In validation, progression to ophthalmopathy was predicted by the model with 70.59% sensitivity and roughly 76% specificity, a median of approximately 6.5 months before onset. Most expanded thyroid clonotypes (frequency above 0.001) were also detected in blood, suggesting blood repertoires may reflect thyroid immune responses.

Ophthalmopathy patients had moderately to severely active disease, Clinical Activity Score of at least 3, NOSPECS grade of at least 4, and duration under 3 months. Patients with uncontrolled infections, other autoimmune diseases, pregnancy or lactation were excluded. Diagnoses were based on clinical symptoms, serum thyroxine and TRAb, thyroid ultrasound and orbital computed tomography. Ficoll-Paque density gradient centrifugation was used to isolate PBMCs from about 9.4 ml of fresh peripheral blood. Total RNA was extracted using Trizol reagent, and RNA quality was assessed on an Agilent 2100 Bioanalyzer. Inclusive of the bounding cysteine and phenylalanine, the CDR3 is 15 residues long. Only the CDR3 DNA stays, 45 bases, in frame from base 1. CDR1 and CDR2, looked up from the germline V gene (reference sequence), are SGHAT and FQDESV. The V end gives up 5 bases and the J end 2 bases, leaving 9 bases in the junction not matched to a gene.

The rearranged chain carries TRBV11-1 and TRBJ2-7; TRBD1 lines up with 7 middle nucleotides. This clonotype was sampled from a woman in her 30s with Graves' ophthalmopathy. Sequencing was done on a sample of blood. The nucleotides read TGTGCCAGCAGCCTAGACAGGGTAGGGACCTACGAGCAGTACTTC. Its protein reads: CASSLDRVGTYEQYF.